This T cell receptor beta chain came from a study of T-cell reconstitution after alpha-beta-depleted transplantation in children. Findings and caveats of the study: By one year post-transplant, T-cell counts and diversity largely arose from T cells that were newly produced. The origin of alpha-beta T cells about two months after transplant was reportedly several hundred expanded graft clones. Surviving recipient T cells and thymic progenitors underlay high day-60 TCRbeta diversity in some patients.

In its sample, this clonotype was seen a few times. Its antigen remains unidentified. This sample's TCRbeta library carried unique molecular identifier barcodes. MiXCR, run by TCRdb on the PCR reads, gives a single entry per CDR3 protein. This table holds 77,000 or so distinct CDR3 sequences, over 15% found once. Germline loops: CDR1 MRHNA, CDR2 SNTAGT. V shed 0 bases and J shed 5 bases, with 22 bases lying between them. This CDR3 has 18 amino acids. The TCR comes from a male patient between 2 and 10 years old who had a stem cell transplant for acute lymphoblastic leukemia, so the T cells may come from the graft donor. The genes are TRBV6-4 and TRBJ2-5; D may be TRBD2 (6 bases). The material was PBMCs, mostly from graft donor cells, obtained 360 days after TCRalphabeta/CD19-depleted stem cell transplant. The CDR3 DNA follows: TGTGCCAGCAGTGACTCGATCCCTTCCTGGGCGGGGTCGGAGACCCAGTACTTC. The encoded protein is CASSDSIPSWAGSETQYF.